The 28 T cell receptor beta chains below were found in one sample sequenced in a study of T cells in localized non-small cell lung cancer. Only in-frame clones appear in the TCRdb table, and some are missing; sequencing was by immunoSEQ multiplex PCR. The sample lists some 24,000 clones, roughly 90% occurring once. The material sequenced was peripheral blood, taken before any cancer treatment. These receptors all stem from a man aged 35 to 70 with stage III squamous cell lung carcinoma.

In this sample, this clone turned up once. The rearrangement joins TRBV5-1 to TRBJ1-2, with TRBD1 matching over 7 bases. The CDR3 spans 14 residues. The germline V gene encodes CDR1 SGHRS and CDR2 YFSETQ. The junction had 1 base not matched to a gene; V was cut back by 0 bases and J by 2 bases. The CDR3 loop is CASSLGDRNYGYTF. CDR3 sequence (DNA): TGCGCCAGCAGCTTGGGGGACAGAAACTATGGCTACACCTTC.

This sequence joins TRBV28 and TRBJ1-2, with unresolved D. Germline CDR1 MDHEN, CDR2 SYDVKM. V lost 7 bases and J lost 6, with 12 bases in between. CDR3 length: 12 residues. CDR3 bases: TGTGCCAGCAACACGGCTGCGAATGGCTACACCTTC. This sequence encodes CASNTAANGYTF.

This clone came up once. The V gene is TRBV5-1, the J gene TRBJ1-1; 8 bases fit TRBD1. The V gene end was trimmed by 0 bases and the J gene end by 2 bases; junction bases not matched to a gene: 6. CDR1 SGHRS and CDR2 YFSETQ come from the germline V gene. The CDR3 contains 16 residues. The CDR3 nucleotides read TGCGCCAGCAGCTTGGGTCAGGGGGCTATCAACACTGAAGCTTTCTTT. Translating gives CASSLGQGAINTEAFF.

Here the CDR3 reads CASSKGLAHYNEQFF. The DNA of the CDR3 is TGTGCCAGCAGTAAGGGACTAGCGCACTACAATGAGCAGTTCTTC. The J gene is TRBJ2-1, the V gene TRBV6-5; 10 bases are a match to TRBD2. This CDR3 has 15 residues. CDR1 is MNHEY and CDR2 is SVGAGI in the germline V gene. The V segment lost 5 bases and the J segment 3 bases; nucleotides outside the gene matches: 4.

The chain is built from TRBV6-6 and TRBJ2-2; D gene ambiguous. V was cut by 2 bases and J by 4 bases, with 2 bases left in between. CDR1 and CDR2 (germline): MNHNY, SVGAGI (reference sequence). The CDR3 length is 12 residues. The CDR3 DNA sequence: TGTGCCAGCAGTTACCCCACCGGGGAGCTGTTTTTT. Protein product: CASSYPTGELFF.

This clone has only one observation. V usage is TRBV6-6 and J usage is TRBJ2-1; TRBD1 aligns across 10 bases. The germline gives CDR1 MNHNY, CDR2 SVGAGI (reference sequence). This CDR3 region has 16 residues. Trimming at V came to 0 bases and at J to 6 bases, leaving 5 bases not matched to a gene. DNA of the CDR3: TGTGCCAGCAGTTACTCCCAGACAGGGGGCTTCAATGAGCAGTTCTTC. It yields the protein CASSYSQTGGFNEQFF.

V is TRBV7-2 and J is TRBJ2-7; D not certain. CDR1 is SGHTA, CDR2 FQGNSA, per germline. Trimming shortened V by 2 bases and J by 3 bases, and 8 bases separated the two germline ends. The CDR3 covers 13 residues. The CDR3 sequence is CASSLSQIYEQYF. DNA of the CDR3: TGTGCCAGCAGCTTATCCCAGATCTACGAGCAGTACTTC.

This clone was counted once. The V call is TRBV4-3, the J call TRBJ2-6; the match to TRBD1 covers 9 bases. Germline V gene lookup returns CDR1 LGHNA and CDR2 YSLEER. With 4 bases clipped from V and 4 bases from J, the junction kept 2 bases outside the gene matches. The CDR3 runs 15 residues. CDR3 in amino acids: CASSRTGDGANVLTF. DNA of the CDR3: TGCGCCAGCAGCCGGACAGGGGACGGGGCCAACGTCCTGACTTTC.

The chain links TRBV20-1 to TRBJ1-2, with D possibly being TRBD1 (5 bases). The CDR3 totals 11 residues. V lost 3 bases and J lost 8, with 10 bases in between. CDR1 and CDR2 from the germline V gene are DFQATT and SNEGSKA (reference sequence). Here the CDR3 reads CSARGPGGYTF. Here the CDR3 DNA reads TGCAGTGCTAGGGGGCCGGGGGGCTACACCTTC.

The chain is built from TRBV9 and TRBJ2-5; D perhaps matches TRBD1 (5 bases). This CDR3 contains 14 residues. CDR1 and CDR2 from the germline V gene are SGDLS and YYNGEE. V was pared by 0 bases and J by 5 bases, with 11 bases between. CDR3 amino acids: CASSVVGRAETQYF. The CDR3 DNA is TGTGCCAGCAGCGTAGTGGGCAGGGCTGAGACCCAGTACTTC.

Concerning this clone itself: Within the sample, other DNA sequences also encode this same CDR3. This chain links TRBV5-1 with TRBJ2-1; 9 bases line up with TRBD1. CDR3 length: 11 residues. J lost 15 bases, V lost 5 bases, and 6 bases had no gene match. Germline assignment: CDR1 SGHRS and CDR2 YFSETQ. The CDR3 loop reads CASSDGTGRFF. The DNA for the CDR3 is TGCGCCAGCAGTGACGGGACAGGGAGGTTCTTC.

J is TRBJ1-1 and V is TRBV2; 8 bases match TRBD1. V was pared by 8 bases and J by 2 bases, with 1 base of the junction left unmatched. The CDR3 totals 12 residues. Germline V lookup: CDR1 SNHLY, CDR2 FYNNEI. CDR3 sequence (DNA): TGTGCCAGCGCAGGGGGCAACACTGAAGCTTTCTTT. Translation gives CASAGGNTEAFF.

The chain joins TRBV27 to TRBJ2-2; 7 bases line up with TRBD2. CDR1 MNHEY and CDR2 SMNVEV come from the germline V gene (reference sequence). The trim removed 0 bases at V and 0 bases at J, leaving 7 bases unmatched. This CDR3 has 18 residues. The CDR3 sequence is CASSLSGRVFPNTGELFF. CDR3 DNA sequence: TGTGCCAGCAGTTTATCTGGGAGGGTCTTTCCGAACACCGGGGAGCTGTTTTTT.

The chain has TRBV19 and TRBJ2-1; 9 nucleotides line up with TRBD2. The CDR3 is made up of 15 amino acids. Germline assignment: CDR1 LNHDA and CDR2 SQIVND (reference sequence). Unmatched junction bases numbered 9, after V lost 7 bases and J lost 5 bases. The CDR3: CASTPRGLADNEQFF. CDR3 nucleotides: TGTGCCAGTACTCCCCGGGGACTAGCAGACAATGAGCAGTTCTTC. The complete variable domain, with remaining parts taken from reference TRBV19 and TRBJ2-1, reads DGGITQSPKYLFRKEGQNVTLSCEQNLNHDAMYWYRQDPGQGLRLIYYSQIVNDFQKGDIAEGYSVSREKKESFPLTVTSAQKNPTAFYLCASTPRGLADNEQFFGPGTRLTVL.

This clone was recorded once. The V gene is TRBV7-2, the J gene TRBJ1-1; D gene unclear. This CDR3 comprises 14 residues. V lost 1 base to trimming and J lost 2 bases, with 8 bases between them. CDR1 is SGHTA and CDR2 is FQGNSA in the germline V gene. CDR3 sequence (DNA): TGTGCCAGCAGCTTAGACCGCCTCAACACTGAAGCTTTCTTT. It translates to CASSLDRLNTEAFF.

V usage is TRBV10-3 and J usage is TRBJ2-2; TRBD1 agrees at 8 bases. The CDR3 has 16 amino acids. V trimming: 4 bases; J trimming: 0 bases; junction bases outside the gene matches: 4. The germline CDR1 and CDR2 sequences are ENHRY and SYGVKD. CDR3 coding DNA: TGTGCCATCAGTGGAACAGGGGGGTCGAACACCGGGGAGCTGTTTTTT. This gives the protein CAISGTGGSNTGELFF.

The genes are TRBV27 and TRBJ2-1, with 16 bases matching TRBD2. Looked up from germline, CDR1 is MNHEY and CDR2 is SMNVEV (reference sequence). CDR3 size: 15 residues. V was pared by 2 bases and J by 15 bases, with 7 bases of the junction left unmatched. The CDR3 loop reads CASSLEGLAGGGRFF. In DNA form, the CDR3 reads TGTGCCAGCAGTTTAGAGGGACTAGCGGGAGGGGGTCGGTTCTTC.

This clone showed up just once. The chain carries TRBV7-8 and TRBJ2-1, with 7 bases lining up with TRBD2. CDR3 size: 13 residues. Germline CDR1 reads SGHVS; CDR2 reads FQNEAQ. With 6 bases clipped from V and 8 bases from J, the junction kept 7 bases outside the gene matches. In nucleotides, the CDR3 is TGTGCCAGCAGGAAGGGACTACTTGATGAGCAGTTCTTC. Translating it yields CASRKGLLDEQFF.

This clone was observed once. The chain combines TRBV7-8 with TRBJ2-1; no definite D call. The CDR3 is 11 amino acids. V lost 5 bases to trimming and J lost 7 bases, with 6 bases between them. Per the germline V gene, CDR1 is SGHVS and CDR2 is FQNEAQ. CDR3 sequence: CASSPFNEQFF. CDR3 DNA: TGTGCCAGCAGCCCTTTTAATGAGCAGTTCTTC.

CDR3: CASSVDRVGINQPQHF. CDR3 sequence (DNA): TGTGCCAGCAGTGTTGACAGGGTGGGGATCAATCAGCCCCAGCATTTT. The V and J genes are TRBV6-1 and TRBJ1-5; TRBD1 aligns across 7 bases. CDR3 length: 16 amino acids. The germline CDR1 and CDR2 sequences are MNHNS and SASEGT. V dropped 4 bases and J dropped 3; count of bases not matched to a gene: 9.

This chain connects TRBV5-1 to TRBJ2-5; no definite D call. V lost 5 bases to trimming and J lost 2 bases, with 10 bases between them. Germline CDR1 and CDR2: SGHRS and YFSETQ. The CDR3 consists of 13 residues. The CDR3 sequence is CASSLLGQETQYF. The CDR3 bases are TGCGCCAGCAGTCTTTTGGGTCAAGAGACCCAGTACTTC.

V gene TRBV11-2 combines with J gene TRBJ2-5; a weak D match, TRBD2 (6 bases). Trimming stripped 0 bases from V and 5 bases from J, with 16 bases between. This CDR3 has 16 residues. Germline loops: CDR1 SGHAT, CDR2 FQNNGV. CDR3 bases: TGTGCCAGCAGCTTAGAGTTTATCGCGGGGAGGGAGACCCAGTACTTC. This translates into CASSLEFIAGRETQYF.

The rearrangement joins TRBV27 to TRBJ2-1; 13 positions agree with TRBD2. The CDR3 length is 14 residues. The V gene's germline CDR1 is MNHEY and CDR2 SMNVEV (reference sequence). With V trimmed by 3 bases and J by 10 bases, 3 bases remained unmatched. The CDR3 nucleotides are TGTGCCAGCAGTTTCACGGGACTAGCGGGGGAGCAGTTCTTC. Translation: CASSFTGLAGEQFF.

Only one count was recorded for this clone. The chain links TRBV18 to TRBJ2-1, with D possibly matching TRBD2 (5 bases). This CDR3 contains 15 residues. Looked up from germline, CDR1 is KGHSH and CDR2 is LQKENI. Trimming took 0 bases from V and 6 from J, leaving 12 bases between them. CDR3 loop: CASSPPSSRGNEQFF. The CDR3, as DNA: TGTGCCAGCTCACCACCTTCTAGCCGGGGCAATGAGCAGTTCTTC.

The CDR3 here is CASSQEGRQGVSGNTIYF. DNA of the CDR3: TGTGCCAGCAGCCAAGAAGGGAGACAGGGCGTCTCTGGAAACACCATATATTTT. The gene calls are TRBV4-2 and TRBJ1-3; 7 nucleotides match TRBD1. The germline CDR1 and CDR2 sequences are LGHNA and YNFKEQ. CDR3 length equals 18 residues. With 0 bases clipped from V and 0 bases from J, the junction kept 8 bases outside the gene matches.

This chain joins TRBV14 and TRBJ2-5; a weak D match, TRBD1 (6 bases). The CDR3 sequence is 14 residues long. V lost 2 bases to trimming and J lost 2 bases, with 9 bases between them. The germline V gene encodes CDR1 SGHDN and CDR2 FVKESK. The CDR3 is CASSQWTDQETQYF. As DNA, the CDR3 is TGTGCCAGCAGCCAATGGACAGATCAAGAGACCCAGTACTTC.

The chain uses TRBV10-3 and TRBJ1-2; tentatively, D is TRBD1 (5 bases). The CDR3 loop spans 13 amino acids. V was trimmed by 5 bases and J by 3 bases, leaving 10 bases between them. CDR1 is ENHRY, CDR2 SYGVKD, per germline. The CDR3 region is CAISITGDYGYTF. Written as DNA, the CDR3 is TGTGCCATCAGTATTACAGGTGACTATGGCTACACCTTC.

The rearrangement links TRBV29-1 to TRBJ1-1; possibly TRBD1 for D (5 bases). The length of the CDR3 is 13 residues. Germline V gene sequence: CDR1 SQVTM, CDR2 ANQGSEA. V lost 5 bases and J 0 bases, leaving 10 bases between the germline ends. The CDR3 region is CSVMSGLNTEAFF. The CDR3 DNA sequence: TGCAGCGTTATGTCAGGGCTGAACACTGAAGCTTTCTTT.